One T cell receptor beta chain is described in this entry. Some clones are missing from TCRdb's copy, which holds only in-frame ones; the method was immunoSEQ multiplex PCR. The profile covers about 300,000 clones, with 60% to 80% appearing a single time and about 6% taken by the ten largest. The data were obtained in a study of cytotoxic CD8 clonotypes in ibrutinib-treated CLL. Trimming shortened V by 0 bases and J by 1 base, and 10 bases separated the two germline ends. CDR1 MGHRA and CDR2 YSYEKL come from the germline V gene. This CDR3 region has 15 residues. The sample consisted of PBMCs, taken at disease progression, from a patient treated with ibrutinib. This sequence was found in a human donor with chronic lymphocytic leukemia. The gene calls are TRBV4-1 and TRBJ2-7; D gene uncertain. The CDR3 region is CASSQDQGLSYEQYF. For the CDR3, the DNA is TGCGCCAGCAGCCAAGATCAAGGGCTGTCCTACGAGCAGTACTTC.